What follows are 11 T cell receptor beta chains derived from one specimen sequenced in a study of cytomegalovirus exposure and HLA in healthy donors. The data were produced by immunoSEQ multiplex PCR, yet TCRdb's version contains in-frame clones alone and is incomplete. The table records 150,000 to 200,000 clones, less than 95% of them present only once. The source material was PBMCs. These receptors were collected from a woman between 18 and 30 years old in good health and CMV-seropositive.

Only one count was recorded for this clone. The chain has TRBV6-5 and TRBJ2-6; D may be TRBD1 (6 bases). This CDR3 has 15 amino acids. Deletions cut 6 bases from V and 0 bases from J, with 9 bases between. Per the germline V gene, CDR1 is MNHEY and CDR2 is SVGAGI. The CDR3 DNA reads as TGTGCCAGCAGCCTGGACAGCTCTGGGGCCAACGTCCTGACTTTC. Its protein is CASSLDSSGANVLTF.

This chain links TRBV7-9 with TRBJ2-7; 11 bases agree with TRBD1. CDR1 and CDR2 from the germline V gene are SEHNR and FQNEAQ (reference sequence). This CDR3 comprises 14 residues. J lost 5 bases, V lost 7 bases, and 7 bases had no gene match. CDR3 bases: TGTGCCAGCACCCTAAGGACAGGGGGCGACGAGCAGTACTTC. Encoded protein: CASTLRTGGDEQYF.

This sequence joins TRBV7-9 and TRBJ2-3; TRBD1 might be the D (6 bases). V lost 5 bases and J lost 0, with 15 bases in between. The length of the CDR3 is 16 residues. Germline CDR1 SEHNR, CDR2 FQNEAQ (reference sequence). Here the CDR3 reads CASSLPGTLSTDTQYF. The CDR3 nucleotides are TGTGCCAGCAGCCTACCCGGGACACTCAGCACAGATACGCAGTATTTT.

This clone occurred a few times. The chain is built from TRBV2 and TRBJ2-5; 7 bases align to TRBD2. This CDR3 region has 14 residues. CDR1 is SNHLY, CDR2 FYNNEI, per germline. The V and J ends lost 2 bases and 2 bases, in that order; junction bases with no gene match: 2. The CDR3 nucleotides are TGTGCCAGCAGTGAATGGGGGGGACAAGAGACCCAGTACTTC. It encodes CASSEWGGQETQYF.

This chain connects TRBV27 to TRBJ2-7, with 7 bases lining up with TRBD1. The CDR3 totals 14 residues. Germline V gives CDR1 MNHEY, CDR2 SMNVEV (reference sequence). Germline trimming cut 3 bases from V and 2 bases from J; bases unmatched to any gene: 4. The CDR3 nucleotides are TGTGCCAGCAGTTTCCGGGACAGCACCTACGAGCAGTACTTC. It specifies CASSFRDSTYEQYF.

A single count supports this clone. V is TRBV6-1 and J is TRBJ1-3, with D tentatively TRBD1 (5 bases). In germline, CDR1 is MNHNS, CDR2 SASEGT. V gave up 2 bases and J gave up 1 base, with 15 bases separating them. The CDR3 is made up of 17 amino acids. DNA of the CDR3: TGTGCCAGCAGTGAACCATTAGGACCAGGGTCTGGAAACACCATATATTTT. This codes for CASSEPLGPGSGNTIYF.

The chain carries TRBV18 and TRBJ1-5; D not certain. Trimming stripped 2 bases from V and 2 bases from J, with 16 bases between. Germline V CDR1 and CDR2: KGHSH, LQKENI. The CDR3 has 17 residues. DNA for the CDR3: TGTGCCAGCTCACCAGAGCGCGGTCATATCGGCAATCAGCCCCAGCATTTT. The encoded protein is CASSPERGHIGNQPQHF.

DNA of the CDR3: TGCGCCAGCAGCTTAACAGGAAGGGAAACTGAAGCTTTCTTT. Encoded protein: CASSLTGRETEAFF. The chain uses TRBV5-1 and TRBJ1-1; TRBD1 might be the D (5 bases). CDR1 is SGHRS, CDR2 YFSETQ, per germline. Trimming left V 2 bases short and J 5 bases short, with 13 bases between. The CDR3 is 14 amino acids.

The V and J genes are TRBV28 and TRBJ2-2, with 7 bases lining up with TRBD2. CDR1 is MDHEN, CDR2 SYDVKM, per germline. The CDR3 consists of 13 residues. The trim removed 6 bases at V and 6 bases at J, leaving 4 bases unmatched. This CDR3 is CASRLTSSGELFF. CDR3 coding DNA: TGTGCCAGCAGGCTGACTAGCTCCGGGGAGCTGTTTTTT.

This sequence joins TRBV6-6 and TRBJ2-7; 12 nucleotides match TRBD2. Germline trimming cut 6 bases from V and 3 bases from J; bases unmatched to any gene: 9. The CDR3 extends over 16 amino acids. The germline V gene encodes CDR1 MNHNY and CDR2 SVGAGI (reference sequence). This CDR3 is CASRGTSGSISYEQYF. Written as DNA, the CDR3 is TGTGCCAGCAGAGGGACTAGCGGGTCAATAAGCTACGAGCAGTACTTC.

J is TRBJ2-4 and V is TRBV2, with 9 bases matching TRBD1. This CDR3 has 16 residues. V lost 6 bases and J lost 2; bases outside the gene matches: 8. CDR1 and CDR2 from the germline V gene are SNHLY and FYNNEI. DNA of the CDR3: TGTGCCAGCAGCCTCGGACAGGGGTTTTCCAAAAACATTCAGTACTTC. Translated: CASSLGQGFSKNIQYF.